The TCR beta chain under discussion was sequenced for a study of blood T cells in healthy people across ages. Germline trimming cut 1 base from V and 4 bases from J; bases unmatched to any gene: 4. Per germline, CDR1 LGHDT and CDR2 YNNKEL (reference sequence). The CDR3 consists of 15 residues. A sample-barcoded 5' primer and a J-beta primer mix were used in a second PCR of about 7 to 12 cycles. Via MiXCR, TCRdb re-called the 5' RACE reads, giving one row per CDR3 protein. Of about 1.6 million distinct CDR3 sequences listed, approximately 32% are singletons. The source of this sequence is a woman aged 25 to 39 in good health. Sample: blood. This chain uses TRBV3-1 with TRBJ1-2; 9 bases agree with TRBD1. The CDR3 DNA is TGTGCCAGCAGCCAAGTAGGGACAGGGATCTATGGCTACACCTTC. The encoded protein is CASSQVGTGIYGYTF. Combining the CDR3 with reference TRBV3-1 and TRBJ1-2 gives the whole variable domain DTAVSQTPKYLVTQMGNDKSIKCEQNLGHDTMYWYKQDSKKFLKIMFSYNNKELIINETVPNRFSPKSPDKAHLNLHINSLELGDSAVYFCASSQVGTGIYGYTFGSGTRLTVV.